This T cell receptor (beta chain) appears in the sequencing data of a study of beta chain features in type 1 diabetes. Regarding the study as a whole: Lower insertion and higher deletion counts appeared at VDJ junctions in type 1 diabetes patients. Short templates might get an advantage during PCR, and this would be equal in patients and controls.

TCRB transcripts that were expressed got sequenced, as all of the isolated RNA had been reverse transcribed. TCRdb's table, derived via immunoSEQ multiplex PCR, lists solely in-frame clones and lacks some. The sample records some 900,000 clones, roughly a sixth being singletons. The authors took one heparinised blood draw, averaging roughly 120 mL, from each donor. Cell sorting via CD45RO/CCR7/CD25/CD127/CD95/CD27 was performed to obtain CD4+ naive, central memory, regulatory and stem cell-like memory cells. As concerns this clone: The antigen is undetermined. Other DNA sequences in this sample translate to the same CDR3.

CDR1 and CDR2 from the germline V gene are SEHNR and FQNEAQ (reference sequence). Deletions cut 4 bases from V and 10 bases from J, with 8 bases between. The CDR3 extends over 11 amino acids. Material for sequencing was naive CD4+ T cells from blood. The chain combines TRBV7-9 with TRBJ2-1; perhaps TRBD2 as D (5 bases). This clonotype was sampled from a woman aged 18-29 years in good health. The CDR3 coding sequence is TGTGCCAGCAGCTCATTAGCGGAGCAGTTCTTC. Its translation is CASSSLAEQFF.